The clone carrying this TCR beta chain has ten or more counts. The V end was cut by 0 bases, the J end by 3 bases, with 15 bases between. The germline gives CDR1 GTSNPN, CDR2 SVGIG (reference sequence). The CDR3 spans 15 residues. The sample belongs to a study of metastatic and nonmetastatic thyroid tumors. Ahead of thyroid surgery, no patient had received treatment of any kind. TCRdb re-analyzed the PCR reads through MiXCR. The sample lists 22,000 or so clones; 15% to 18% were seen once. Sequencing used blood. This rearrangement joins TRBV30 to TRBJ2-7; D might be TRBD2 (5 bases). The sequence derives from a female donor with papillary thyroid cancer or a benign thyroid nodule (not recorded which). Some clones in this sample may be carry-over from other donors' samples. CDR3: CAWSVGSSRGYEQYF. The CDR3 DNA follows: TGTGCCTGGAGTGTCGGGTCTTCACGGGGCTACGAGCAGTACTTC.